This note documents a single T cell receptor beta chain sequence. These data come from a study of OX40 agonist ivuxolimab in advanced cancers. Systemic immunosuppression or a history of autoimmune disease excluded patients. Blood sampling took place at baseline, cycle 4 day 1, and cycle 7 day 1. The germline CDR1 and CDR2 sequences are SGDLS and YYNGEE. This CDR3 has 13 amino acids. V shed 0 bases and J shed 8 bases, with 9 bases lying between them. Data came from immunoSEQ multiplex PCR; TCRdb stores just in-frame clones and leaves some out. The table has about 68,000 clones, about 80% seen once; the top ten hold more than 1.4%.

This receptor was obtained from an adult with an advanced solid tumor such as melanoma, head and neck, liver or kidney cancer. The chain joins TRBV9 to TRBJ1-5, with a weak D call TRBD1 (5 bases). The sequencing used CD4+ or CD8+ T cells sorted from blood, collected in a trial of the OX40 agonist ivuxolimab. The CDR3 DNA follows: TGTGCCAGCAGCGTAGGCGCCAGGGAGCCCCAGCATTTT. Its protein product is CASSVGAREPQHF.